The 8 T cell receptor beta chains given below trace back to one sample, sequenced in a study of blood T cells in healthy people across ages. A J-beta primer mix and a sample-barcoded 5' primer were used in a second PCR of about 6 to 12 cycles. TCRdb reanalysed the 5' RACE reads using MiXCR and keeps one entry per CDR3 protein. The data hold roughly 1.6 million distinct CDR3 sequences, with about 35% observed a single time. The sequenced sample was blood. The source of these receptors is a woman under 40 in good health.

V usage is TRBV20-1 and J usage is TRBJ2-1; TRBD2 matches 8 bases. V shed 2 bases and J 9 bases; nucleotides not matched to a gene: 9. Germline V CDR1 and CDR2: DFQATT, SNEGSKA (reference sequence). CDR3 length: 14 amino acids. CDR3 region: CSARRSGGPTEQFF. The CDR3 nucleotides are TGCAGTGCTAGAAGAAGCGGGGGACCGACTGAGCAGTTCTTC.

Of note for this clonotype: A read error may produce the germline difference seen at one junction end. The chain joins TRBV3-1 to TRBJ2-7, with D maybe TRBD1 (5 bases). The CDR3 runs to 13 residues. CDR1 is LGHDT and CDR2 is YNNKEL in the germline V gene (reference sequence). CDR3 in DNA: TGTGCCAACAGCCACCAGGGTACGTACGAGCAGTACTTC. Translation: CANSHQGTYEQYF.

The J gene is TRBJ1-6, the V gene TRBV7-3; D not certain. V was cut by 5 bases and J by 0 bases, with 14 bases left in between. This CDR3 comprises 17 residues. The germline V gene encodes CDR1 SGHTA and CDR2 FQGTGA. CDR3 protein: CASSPRLESSYNSPLHF. DNA of the CDR3: TGTGCCAGCAGCCCTCGGCTGGAGAGCTCCTATAATTCACCCCTCCACTTT.

The rearrangement joins TRBV5-1 to TRBJ2-1; 7 bases are a match to TRBD1. CDR3 size: 15 residues. CDR1 SGHRS and CDR2 YFSETQ come from the germline V gene. The V gene end was trimmed by 3 bases and the J gene end by 7 bases; junction bases not matched to a gene: 10. CDR3 residues: CASSSTGTVCNEQFF. In nucleotides, the CDR3 is TGCGCCAGCAGCTCCACCGGGACAGTCTGTAATGAGCAGTTCTTC. Drawing the rest from reference TRBV5-1 and TRBJ2-1, the complete variable domain is KAGVTQTPRYLIKTRGQQVTLSCSPISGHRSVSWYQQTPGQGLQFLFEYFSETQRNKGNFPGRFSGRQFSNSRSEMNVSTLELGDSALYLCASSSTGTVCNEQFFGPGTRLTVL.

This clonotype has more than one count but fewer than ten. The rearrangement links TRBV7-2 to TRBJ2-2; possible D gene TRBD1, 5 bases. This CDR3 spans 14 amino acids. CDR1 is SGHTA and CDR2 is FQGNSA in the germline V gene. V gave up 4 bases and J gave up 2 bases, with 8 bases separating them. Here the CDR3 reads CASSWGPNTGELFF. The CDR3 DNA reads as TGTGCCAGCAGCTGGGGCCCTAACACCGGGGAGCTGTTTTTT.

Turning to this clonotype: One end of the junction varies from germline; a read error may be responsible. The V call is TRBV11-2, the J call TRBJ2-5; D ambiguous. The V gene's germline CDR1 is SGHAT and CDR2 FQNNGV. The CDR3 has 13 amino acids. For the CDR3, the DNA is TGTGCCAGCAGCTTTAAGATCCAAGGGACCCAGTACTTC. Its protein product is CASSFKIQGTQYF.

This clonotype was detected only a few times. The rearrangement uses TRBV20-1 and TRBJ1-3, with D hard to call. CDR1 and CDR2 (germline): DFQATT, SNEGSKA (reference sequence). The CDR3 length is 14 residues. V shed 6 bases and J shed 4 bases, with 16 bases lying between them. DNA for the CDR3: TGCAGTGCCAGCCCGCGGACGGCCGGAAACACCATATATTTT. Translated: CSASPRTAGNTIYF.

This clonotype was picked up a small number of times. The genes are TRBV3-1 and TRBJ1-2; D ambiguous. V was shortened by 3 bases and J by 8 bases, with 10 bases between the two germline ends. The CDR3 contains 12 residues. Germline V gene lookup returns CDR1 LGHDT and CDR2 YNNKEL (reference sequence). The CDR3 sequence is CASSQEIWGYTF. The CDR3 nucleotides are TGTGCCAGCAGCCAGGAGATTTGGGGCTACACCTTC.